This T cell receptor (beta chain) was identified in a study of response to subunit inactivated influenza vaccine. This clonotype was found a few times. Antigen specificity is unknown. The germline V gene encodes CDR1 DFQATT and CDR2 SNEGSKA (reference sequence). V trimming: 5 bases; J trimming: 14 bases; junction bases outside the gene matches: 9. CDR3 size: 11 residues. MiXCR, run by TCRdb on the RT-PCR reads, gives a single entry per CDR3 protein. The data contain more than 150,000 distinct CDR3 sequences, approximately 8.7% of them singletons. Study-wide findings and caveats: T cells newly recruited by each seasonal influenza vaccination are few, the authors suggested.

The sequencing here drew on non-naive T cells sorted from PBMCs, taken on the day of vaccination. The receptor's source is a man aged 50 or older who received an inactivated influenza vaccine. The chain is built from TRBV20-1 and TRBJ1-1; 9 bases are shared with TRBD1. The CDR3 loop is CSAGKQGARFF. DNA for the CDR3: TGCAGTGCTGGGAAACAGGGGGCGCGGTTCTTT.